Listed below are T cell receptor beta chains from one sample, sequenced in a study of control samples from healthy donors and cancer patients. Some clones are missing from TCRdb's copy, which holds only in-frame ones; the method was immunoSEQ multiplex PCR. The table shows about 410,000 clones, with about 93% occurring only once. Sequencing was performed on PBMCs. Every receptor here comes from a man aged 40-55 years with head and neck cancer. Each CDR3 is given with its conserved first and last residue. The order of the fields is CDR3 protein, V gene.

CDR3 protein: CAWTGDHTEAFF; V gene: TRBV30
CDR3 protein: CSVDLGGEQYF; V gene: TRBV29-1
CDR3 protein: CASTEAEETQYF; V gene: TRBV2
CDR3 protein: CASSLGGGDLDTQYF; V gene: TRBV7-2
CDR3 protein: CASSKGTSNEQFF; V gene: TRBV6-5
CDR3 protein: CASSFMGGFETQYF; V gene: TRBV28
CDR3 protein: CASSSSEGEQFF; V gene: TRBV5-6
CDR3 protein: CASSLGTAYEQYF; V gene: TRBV6-6
CDR3 protein: CASKGGRVALNTGELFF; V gene: TRBV28
CDR3 protein: CASSQDEFNEKLFF; V gene: TRBV4-1
CDR3 protein: CASSLPSGGETQYF; V gene: TRBV28
CDR3 protein: CASSQARVGSGNTIYF; V gene: TRBV4-2
CDR3 protein: CASSPLSYEQYF; V gene: TRBV18
CDR3 protein: CASSYSGSLYEQYF; V gene: TRBV11-2
CDR3 protein: CASSVGGNYGYTF; V gene: TRBV28
CDR3 protein: CASSLEEGQGAYNSPLHF; V gene: TRBV7-9
CDR3 protein: CASSLRAGELFF; V gene: TRBV27
CDR3 protein: CASSYIPGHSYEQYF; V gene: TRBV6-5
CDR3 protein: CASSDFATATNEKLFF; V gene: TRBV6-1
CDR3 protein: CASSQAGTGNYEQYF; V gene: TRBV3-1/TRBV3-2
CDR3 protein: CASSIGMGQPQHF; V gene: TRBV19
CDR3 protein: CASRRSQETQYF; V gene: TRBV6-5
CDR3 protein: CASSLVGGAPEAFF; V gene: TRBV5-1
CDR3 protein: CASSPGRGNYGYTF; V gene: TRBV28
CDR3 protein: CASSQVVGGEGFF; V gene: TRBV3-1/TRBV3-2
CDR3 protein: CASSLAYQGANGELFF; V gene: TRBV7-9
CDR3 protein: CASSTFGANVDEQFF; V gene: TRBV19
CDR3 protein: CASSLAQERPTDTQYF; V gene: TRBV5-1